These 21 T cell receptor beta chains were sequenced from one sample in a study of blood T cell repertoires in COVID-19. Method: immunoSEQ multiplex PCR; TCRdb's copy keeps in-frame clones and lacks some. The table lists some 90,000 clones, around 85% of them singletons. The material sequenced was peripheral blood. These receptors all come from a man in his sixties with acute or convalescent COVID-19.

The chain combines TRBV9 with TRBJ2-1; 9 positions match TRBD2. Germline CDR1 SGDLS, CDR2 YYNGEE. This CDR3 has 16 amino acids. The J segment lost 7 bases and the V segment lost 0 bases, leaving 8 bases of the junction unmatched. Here the CDR3 reads CASSVALASGKNEQFF. The CDR3 bases are TGTGCCAGCAGCGTAGCACTGGCTAGCGGGAAGAATGAGCAGTTCTTC.

V and J are TRBV27 and TRBJ2-5; TRBD1 is a possible D gene (6 bases). Germline CDR1 reads MNHEY; CDR2 reads SMNVEV (reference sequence). Deletions cut 2 bases from V and 5 bases from J, with 15 bases between. The CDR3 sequence is 15 residues long. CDR3 loop: CASSLGTTSTETQYF. CDR3 in DNA: TGTGCCAGCAGTTTAGGGACAACCTCCACGGAGACCCAGTACTTC.

The sample holds one count of this clone. The V and J genes are TRBV11-2 and TRBJ2-1, with 9 bases aligning to TRBD1. The ends lost 1 base at V and 4 bases at J; junction bases unmatched: 8. This CDR3 has 17 residues. Germline CDR1 and CDR2: SGHAT and FQNNGV. The CDR3 protein is CASSLGAGTGSYNEQFF. The CDR3 bases are TGTGCCAGCAGCTTAGGGGCCGGGACAGGGTCTTACAATGAGCAGTTCTTC.

This clone was seen a few times. This rearrangement joins TRBV9 to TRBJ2-1; maybe TRBD2 (5 bases). The germline V gene has CDR1 SGDLS and CDR2 YYNGEE. The CDR3 loop spans 15 amino acids. Trimming pared 4 bases from V and 2 bases from J, leaving 13 bases between. In nucleotides, the CDR3 is TGTGCCAGCAGCCCCCGTTTGGGAGCCTACAATGAGCAGTTCTTC. Amino acids: CASSPRLGAYNEQFF.

V is TRBV9 and J is TRBJ2-1, with a tentative D call TRBD2 (6 bases). CDR3 length: 15 residues. Trimming took 1 base from V and 4 from J, leaving 12 bases between them. Germline lookup yields CDR1 SGDLS and CDR2 YYNGEE. CDR3 coding DNA: TGTGCCAGCAGCGTATTTTCGCGGGATTACAATGAGCAGTTCTTC. Encoded protein: CASSVFSRDYNEQFF.

This clone occurred once. The rearrangement links TRBV28 to TRBJ1-5; TRBD1 agrees at 8 bases. CDR1 MDHEN and CDR2 SYDVKM come from the germline V gene. The CDR3 totals 14 residues. The ends lost 6 bases at V and 9 bases at J; junction bases unmatched: 10. CDR3: CASRRRDRMLPQHF. The CDR3 coding sequence is TGTGCCAGCAGACGCCGGGACAGGATGTTGCCCCAGCATTTT.

The rearrangement links TRBV4-2 to TRBJ1-2; the D is unclear. Germline V lookup: CDR1 LGHNA, CDR2 YNFKEQ. There are 16 residues in the CDR3. V was trimmed by 1 base and J by 8 bases, leaving 20 bases between them. The CDR3 nucleotides are TGTGCCAGCAGCCAAGCTTTCGGTGAGGGTCTCGGGGGCTACACCTTC. The encoded protein is CASSQAFGEGLGGYTF.

This clone was recorded once. The chain uses TRBV7-2 and TRBJ1-6; D is unresolved. This CDR3 spans 14 amino acids. Germline CDR1 is SGHTA and CDR2 is FQGNSA. Trimming removed 3 bases at V and 6 bases at J, with 9 bases between. The CDR3 reads CASSLGRGNSPLHF. DNA of the CDR3: TGTGCCAGCAGCTTGGGTCGCGGTAATTCACCCCTCCACTTT.

This chain uses TRBV9 with TRBJ2-1; D is unclear. Between the trimmed V and J ends, which lost 2 bases and 6 bases, there was a span of 15 bases. CDR1 SGDLS and CDR2 YYNGEE come from the germline V gene. The CDR3 spans 15 residues. CDR3 in DNA: TGTGCCAGCAGCGTCGAGGATCGGCGGAGCAATGAGCAGTTCTTC. Protein sequence: CASSVEDRRSNEQFF.

The chain links TRBV15 to TRBJ1-3, with TRBD1 matching over 10 bases. The junction had 5 bases not matched to a gene; V was cut back by 4 bases and J by 8 bases. The CDR3 spans 14 residues. From germline, CDR1 is LNHNV and CDR2 YYDKDF (reference sequence). The CDR3 protein is CATSKGQGRDTIYF. CDR3 bases: TGTGCCACCAGCAAGGGACAGGGGAGAGACACCATATATTTT.

The V gene is TRBV5-4, the J gene TRBJ1-4; D not certain. Germline values: CDR1 SGHNT, CDR2 YYREEE (reference sequence). The CDR3 has 13 residues. V gave up 0 bases and J gave up 6 bases, with 6 bases separating them. CDR3 DNA sequence: TGTGCCAGCAGCTTGGCCCTAGATGAAAAACTGTTTTTT. Residues: CASSLALDEKLFF. The full variable domain, in which reference TRBV5-4 and TRBJ1-4 provide the parts outside the CDR3, is ETGVTQSPTHLIKTRGQQVTLRCSSQSGHNTVSWYQQALGQGPQFIFQYYREEENGRGNFPPRFSGLQFPNYSSELNVNALELDDSALYLCASSLALDEKLFFGSGTQLSVL.

V usage is TRBV5-1 and J usage is TRBJ2-3, with 8 nucleotides matching TRBD1. This CDR3 has 14 residues. Germline V gene sequence: CDR1 SGHRS, CDR2 YFSETQ. V lost 7 bases, J lost 6 bases, and 10 bases stayed unmatched. The CDR3 protein is CASALDRAPDTQYF. The CDR3 region has the DNA TGCGCCAGCGCCTTGGACAGGGCCCCTGATACGCAGTATTTT.

This chain connects TRBV7-2 to TRBJ2-1; 7 bases align to TRBD2. Germline V gene data show CDR1 as SGHTA and CDR2 as FQGNSA. The CDR3 length is 16 residues. Trimming removed 1 base from V and 2 bases from J; junction bases left unmatched: 5. The CDR3 DNA follows: TGTGCCAGCAGCTTAGTGTCCGGGACTACCTACAATGAGCAGTTCTTC. Amino acid sequence: CASSLVSGTTYNEQFF.

The chain recombines TRBV11-2 with TRBJ1-1, with TRBD1 identical over 9 bases. V shed 6 bases and J 6 bases; nucleotides not matched to a gene: 14. The CDR3 loop spans 16 amino acids. Germline V CDR1 and CDR2: SGHAT, FQNNGV. The CDR3 DNA is TGTGCCAGCAGGCTAACAGGGGGCGCTTTGGTCTCTGAAGCTTTCTTT. Translated: CASRLTGGALVSEAFF.

This clone was seen a handful of times. The V and J genes are TRBV29-1 and TRBJ1-2; D gene uncertain. V lost 0 bases and J 7 bases, leaving 18 bases between the germline ends. CDR3 length: 15 residues. Germline CDR1 reads SQVTM; CDR2 reads ANQGSEA. The DNA of the CDR3 is TGCAGCGTTGAAGATTTGCCGGGCGGGCCACTTGGCTACACCTTC. Translation: CSVEDLPGGPLGYTF.

This clone appeared a few times. J is TRBJ2-4 and V is TRBV2; 12 bases match TRBD2. Losses at the gene ends were 5 bases for V and 0 bases for J; bases not matched to a gene: 11. This CDR3 contains 19 residues. CDR1 is SNHLY, CDR2 FYNNEI, per germline. The CDR3, as DNA: TGTGCCAGCAGTCCTCAACTAGCGGGGGGACCCTTAGCCAAAAACATTCAGTACTTC. It codes for CASSPQLAGGPLAKNIQYF.

The rearrangement links TRBV9 to TRBJ1-1; a weak D match, TRBD1 (5 bases). Trimming removed 0 bases from V and 3 bases from J, with 6 bases in between. Germline assignment: CDR1 SGDLS and CDR2 YYNGEE. The CDR3 contains 13 residues. The CDR3 nucleotides read TGTGCCAGCAGCGTAGGCAGGGACACTGAAGCTTTCTTT. Encoded protein: CASSVGRDTEAFF.

The rearrangement uses TRBV24-1 and TRBJ2-2; 7 nucleotides align to TRBD1. CDR1 and CDR2 from the germline V gene are KGHDR and SFDVKD. The CDR3 totals 15 residues. Unmatched junction bases numbered 1, after V lost 4 bases and J lost 0 bases. The CDR3 loop reads CATSEGTANTGELFF. The CDR3 nucleotides read TGTGCCACCAGTGAGGGGACAGCGAACACCGGGGAGCTGTTTTTT.

This chain links TRBV19 with TRBJ2-7; possible D gene TRBD2, 5 bases. This CDR3 region has 16 residues. V dropped 6 bases and J dropped 2 bases, with 20 bases sitting between them. Germline CDR1 LNHDA, CDR2 SQIVND (reference sequence). For the CDR3, the DNA is TGTGCCAGTAGCCCCCGTTACGAGGGCCGCCCCTACGAGCAGTACTTC. It translates to CASSPRYEGRPYEQYF.

J is TRBJ1-3 and V is TRBV30, with D tentatively TRBD1 (5 bases). CDR1 and CDR2 (germline): GTSNPN, SVGIG (reference sequence). CDR3 size: 14 residues. With 0 bases removed from V and 1 base from J, the gap between germline ends came to 7 bases. This CDR3 reads CAWSVGGSGNTIYF. Written as DNA, the CDR3 is TGTGCCTGGAGTGTCGGGGGATCTGGAAACACCATATATTTT. The variable domain in full, completed from reference TRBV30 and TRBJ1-3, reads SQTIHQWPATLVQPVGSPLSLECTVEGTSNPNLYWYRQAAGRGLQLLFYSVGIGQISSEVPQNLSASRPQDRQFILSSKKLLLSDSGFYLCAWSVGGSGNTIYFGEGSWLTVV.

CDR3 sequence (DNA): TGTGCCAGCAGCTTAATCAGGGCCTCCGAGCAGTACTTC. It yields the protein CASSLIRASEQYF. V usage is TRBV7-3 and J usage is TRBJ2-7, with a weak D call TRBD1 (5 bases). Germline CDR1 is SGHTA and CDR2 is FQGTGA. The CDR3 is made up of 13 amino acids. Trimming took off 1 base at V and 6 bases at J, with 10 bases between the two ends.